This TCR beta chain stems from a study of OX40 agonist ivuxolimab in advanced cancers. CDR3 length equals 14 residues. CDR1 and CDR2 from the germline V gene are SNHLY and FYNNEI. Trimming cost V 3 bases and J 12 bases, with 18 bases left between them. TCRdb's copy holds only in-frame clones and misses some; the assay was immunoSEQ multiplex PCR. Of fewer than 55,000 clones in the sample, 85% to 90% were seen once. This clonotype was obtained from an adult with an advanced solid tumor such as melanoma, head and neck, liver or kidney cancer. V and J are TRBV2 and TRBJ2-4; D might be TRBD2 (6 bases). Sequencing used CD4+ or CD8+ T cells sorted from blood, obtained in a trial of the OX40 agonist ivuxolimab. In DNA, the CDR3 is TGTGCCAGCAGTGAGGAGGGCTCGAATCTAAATCAGTACTTC. This codes for CASSEEGSNLNQYF. Based on the CDR3 plus reference TRBV2 and TRBJ2-4, the full variable domain is EPEVTQTPSHQVTQMGQEVILRCVPISNHLYFYWYRQILGQKVEFLVSFYNNEISEKSEIFDDQFSVERPDGSNFTLKIRSTKLEDSAMYFCASSEEGSNLNQYFGAGTRLSVL.